The 8 T cell receptor beta chains below all came from one sample that was sequenced in a study of T cell changes during pregnancy in multiple sclerosis. TCRdb's copy holds only in-frame clones and misses some; the assay was immunoSEQ multiplex PCR. The data contain 35,000 to 50,000 clones, about 87% of them seen just once; the ten biggest clones take up around 1.2%. The starting material was CD4+ T cells from peripheral blood mononuclear cells, obtained in the second trimester of pregnancy. The receptors derive from a female donor with multiple sclerosis, enrolled in a pregnancy study.

The genes are TRBV2 and TRBJ1-2; D possibly corresponds to TRBD1 (5 bases). The CDR3 sequence is 13 residues long. Trimming took off 5 bases at V and 2 bases at J, with 9 bases between the two ends. Germline CDR1 SNHLY, CDR2 FYNNEI. CDR3 region: CASSSDRNYGYTF. CDR3 nucleotide sequence: TGTGCCAGCAGTTCCGACAGAAACTATGGCTACACCTTC.

The rearrangement joins TRBV5-6 to TRBJ1-2; a weak D match, TRBD1 (6 bases). The CDR3 is 13 residues long. Trimming pared 6 bases from V and 4 bases from J, leaving 13 bases between. Germline lookup yields CDR1 SGHDT and CDR2 YYEEEE. CDR3: CASNRQAGYGYTF. The CDR3 DNA follows: TGTGCCAGCAATAGACAGGCGGGCTATGGCTACACCTTC.

The rearrangement uses TRBV7-9 and TRBJ1-5; the match to TRBD1 covers 9 bases. CDR1 is SEHNR and CDR2 is FQNEAQ in the germline V gene (reference sequence). The V segment lost 4 bases and the J segment 4 bases; nucleotides outside the gene matches: 2. This CDR3 is 14 amino acids long. This CDR3 is CASSSGTGNQPQHF. The CDR3 nucleotides are TGTGCCAGCAGCTCCGGGACAGGGAATCAGCCCCAGCATTTT.

This chain joins TRBV27 and TRBJ1-3; D is unresolved. V was trimmed by 4 bases and J by 3 bases, leaving 7 bases between them. The CDR3 contains 13 residues. Looked up from germline, CDR1 is MNHEY and CDR2 is SMNVEV (reference sequence). The CDR3, as DNA: TGTGCCAGCAGTTCTTGGAGTGGAAACACCATATATTTT. This codes for CASSSWSGNTIYF.

The V gene is TRBV19, the J gene TRBJ1-5; D not certain. The ends were cut back, 5 bases at V and 1 base at J, with 6 bases in the middle. The germline V gene has CDR1 LNHDA and CDR2 SQIVND (reference sequence). This CDR3 contains 13 residues. The CDR3 here is CASSVASNQPQHF. The CDR3 DNA sequence: TGTGCCAGTAGTGTGGCCAGCAATCAGCCCCAGCATTTT.

The CDR3 reads CASSGSQGREQYF. DNA for the CDR3: TGTGCCAGCAGTGGATCACAGGGTAGAGAGCAGTACTTC. This chain links TRBV6-1 with TRBJ2-7; tentatively, D is TRBD1 (6 bases). In germline, CDR1 is MNHNS, CDR2 SASEGT. Trimming pared 4 bases from V and 7 bases from J, leaving 14 bases between. This CDR3 spans 13 amino acids.

V and J are TRBV6-1 and TRBJ2-2, with 10 positions matching TRBD2. In germline, CDR1 is MNHNS, CDR2 SASEGT. The CDR3 runs to 17 residues. The ends lost 0 bases at V and 4 bases at J; junction bases unmatched: 5. CDR3 DNA sequence: TGTGCCAGCAGTGAAGCGCAACTAGCGGGAATCACCGGGGAGCTGTTTTTT. Translating it yields CASSEAQLAGITGELFF.

The chain uses TRBV10-3 and TRBJ2-2; tentatively, D is TRBD1 (6 bases). The CDR3 runs to 16 residues. Trimming took 10 bases from V and 5 from J, leaving 23 bases between them. Germline lookup yields CDR1 ENHRY and CDR2 SYGVKD. In DNA form, the CDR3 reads TGTGCCACCCAGTGGGGGTCGGGCAGGGGTACCGGGGAGCTGTTTTTT. It is translated as CATQWGSGRGTGELFF.